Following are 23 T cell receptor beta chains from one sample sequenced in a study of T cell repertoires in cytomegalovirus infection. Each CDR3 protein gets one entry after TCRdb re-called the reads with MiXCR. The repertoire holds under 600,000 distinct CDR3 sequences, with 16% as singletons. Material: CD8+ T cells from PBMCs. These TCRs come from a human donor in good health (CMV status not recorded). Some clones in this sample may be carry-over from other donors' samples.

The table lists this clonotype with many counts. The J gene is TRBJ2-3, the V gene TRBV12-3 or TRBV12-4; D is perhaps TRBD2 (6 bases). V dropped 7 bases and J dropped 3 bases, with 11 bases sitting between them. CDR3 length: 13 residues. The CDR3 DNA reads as TGTGCCAGCACTGACGGGAGAACAGATACGCAGTATTTT. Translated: CASTDGRTDTQYF.

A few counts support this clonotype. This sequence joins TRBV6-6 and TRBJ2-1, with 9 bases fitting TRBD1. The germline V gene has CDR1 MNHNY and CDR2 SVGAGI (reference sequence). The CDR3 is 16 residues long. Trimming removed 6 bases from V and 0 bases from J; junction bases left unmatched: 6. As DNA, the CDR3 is TGTGCCAGCAGAACCTCGACAGGGGGCTCCTACAATGAGCAGTTCTTC. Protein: CASRTSTGGSYNEQFF.

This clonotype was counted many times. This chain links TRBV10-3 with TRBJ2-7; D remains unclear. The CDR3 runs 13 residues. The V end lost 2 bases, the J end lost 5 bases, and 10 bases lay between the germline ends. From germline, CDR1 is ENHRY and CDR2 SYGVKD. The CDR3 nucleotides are TGTGCCATCAGTGAGGGATTCGGCAACGAGCAGTACTTC. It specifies CAISEGFGNEQYF.

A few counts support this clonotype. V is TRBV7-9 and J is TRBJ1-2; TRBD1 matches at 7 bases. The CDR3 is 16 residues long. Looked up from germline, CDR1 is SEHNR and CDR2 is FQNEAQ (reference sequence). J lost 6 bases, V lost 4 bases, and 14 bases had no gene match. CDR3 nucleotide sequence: TGTGCCAGCAGCTCCACCTTCCGACAGGGTGAGGATGGCTACACCTTC. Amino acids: CASSSTFRQGEDGYTF.

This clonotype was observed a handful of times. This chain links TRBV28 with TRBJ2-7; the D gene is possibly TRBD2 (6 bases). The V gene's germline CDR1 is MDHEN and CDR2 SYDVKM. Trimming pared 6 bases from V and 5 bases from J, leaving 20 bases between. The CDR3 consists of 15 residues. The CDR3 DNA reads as TGTGCCAGCAGCTCGCGATCGGACTACATGAACGAGCAGTACTTC. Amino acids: CASSSRSDYMNEQYF.

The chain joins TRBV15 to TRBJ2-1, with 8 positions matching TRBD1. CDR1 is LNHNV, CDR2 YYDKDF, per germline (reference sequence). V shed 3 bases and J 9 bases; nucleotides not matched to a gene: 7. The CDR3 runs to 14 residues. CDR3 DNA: TGTGCCACCAGCAGGACAGGGGAGGACCGTGAGCAGTTCTTC. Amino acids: CATSRTGEDREQFF.

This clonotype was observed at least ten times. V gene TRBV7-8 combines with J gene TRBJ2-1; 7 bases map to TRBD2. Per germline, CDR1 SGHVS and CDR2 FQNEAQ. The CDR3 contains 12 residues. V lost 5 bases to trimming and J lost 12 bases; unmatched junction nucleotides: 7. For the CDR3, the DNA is TGTGCCAGCAGCGAATCCGGGACTATGCAGTTCTTC. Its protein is CASSESGTMQFF.

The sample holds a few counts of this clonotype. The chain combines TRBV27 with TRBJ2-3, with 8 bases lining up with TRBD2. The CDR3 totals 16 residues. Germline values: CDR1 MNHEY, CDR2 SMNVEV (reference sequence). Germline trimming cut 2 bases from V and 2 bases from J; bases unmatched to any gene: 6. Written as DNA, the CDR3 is TGTGCCAGCAGTTTACGGCTAGCGGGTTACACAGATACGCAGTATTTT. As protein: CASSLRLAGYTDTQYF.

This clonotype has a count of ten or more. In DNA, the CDR3 is TGTGCCAGCAGTACCGGCCCAGGGACTGGGGCCAACGTCCTGACTTTC. Translating it yields CASSTGPGTGANVLTF. The rearrangement links TRBV28 to TRBJ2-6; maybe TRBD1 (5 bases). The V and J ends lost 5 bases and 2 bases respectively, with 13 bases between them. The CDR3 spans 16 residues. Looked up from germline, CDR1 is MDHEN and CDR2 is SYDVKM. The full variable domain, rest sourced from reference TRBV28 and TRBJ2-6, is DVKVTQSSRYLVKRTGEKVFLECVQDMDHENMFWYRQDPGLGLRLIYFSYDVKMKEKGDIPEGYSVSREKKERFSLILESASTNQTSMYLCASSTGPGTGANVLTFGAGSRLTVL.

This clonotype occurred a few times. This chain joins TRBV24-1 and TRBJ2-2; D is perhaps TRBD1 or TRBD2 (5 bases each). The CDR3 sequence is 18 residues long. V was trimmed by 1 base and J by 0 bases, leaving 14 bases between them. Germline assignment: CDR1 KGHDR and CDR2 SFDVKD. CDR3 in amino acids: CATSDLRDPPTNTGELFF. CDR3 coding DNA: TGTGCCACCAGTGATTTACGGGACCCACCAACGAACACCGGGGAGCTGTTTTTT.

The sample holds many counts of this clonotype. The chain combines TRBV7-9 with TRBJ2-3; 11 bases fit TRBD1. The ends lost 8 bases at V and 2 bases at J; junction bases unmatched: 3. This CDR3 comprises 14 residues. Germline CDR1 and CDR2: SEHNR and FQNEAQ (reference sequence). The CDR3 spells CASPGQGATDTQYF. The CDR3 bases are TGTGCCAGCCCCGGACAGGGGGCCACAGATACGCAGTATTTT.

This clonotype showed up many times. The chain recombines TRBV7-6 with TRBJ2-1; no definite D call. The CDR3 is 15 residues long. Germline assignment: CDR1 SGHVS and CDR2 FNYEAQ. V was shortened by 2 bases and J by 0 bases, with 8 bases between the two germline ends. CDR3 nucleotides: TGTGCCAGCAGCTTACAGCGATCCTCCTACAATGAGCAGTTCTTC. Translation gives CASSLQRSSYNEQFF. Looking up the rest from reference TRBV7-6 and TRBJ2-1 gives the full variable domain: GAGVSQSPRYKVTKRGQDVALRCDPISGHVSLYWYRQALGQGPEFLTYFNYEAQQDKSGLPNDRFSAERPEGSISTLTIQRTEQRDSAMYRCASSLQRSSYNEQFFGPGTRLTVL.

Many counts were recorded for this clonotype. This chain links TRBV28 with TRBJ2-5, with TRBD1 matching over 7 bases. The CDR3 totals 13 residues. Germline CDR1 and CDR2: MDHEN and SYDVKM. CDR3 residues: CAHGPGQKETQYF. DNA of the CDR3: TGTGCTCATGGTCCGGGACAGAAAGAGACCCAGTACTTC.

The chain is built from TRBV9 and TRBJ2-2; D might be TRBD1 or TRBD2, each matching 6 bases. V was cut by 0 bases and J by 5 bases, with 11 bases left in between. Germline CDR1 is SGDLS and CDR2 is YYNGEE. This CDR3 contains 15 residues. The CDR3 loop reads CASSVAGAPTGELFF. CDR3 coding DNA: TGTGCCAGCAGCGTAGCGGGGGCCCCTACCGGGGAGCTGTTTTTT.

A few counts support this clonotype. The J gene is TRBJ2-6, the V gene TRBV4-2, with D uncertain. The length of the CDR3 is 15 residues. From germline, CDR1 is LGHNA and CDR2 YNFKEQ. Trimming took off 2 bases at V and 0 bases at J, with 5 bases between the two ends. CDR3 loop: CASSQPPSGANVLTF. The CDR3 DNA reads TGTGCCAGCAGCCAACCTCCCTCTGGGGCCAACGTCCTGACTTTC.

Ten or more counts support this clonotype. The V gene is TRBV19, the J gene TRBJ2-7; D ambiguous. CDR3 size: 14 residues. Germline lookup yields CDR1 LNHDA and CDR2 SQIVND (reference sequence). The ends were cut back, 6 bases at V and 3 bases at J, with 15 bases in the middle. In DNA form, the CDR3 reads TGTGCCAGTAGCCTGGACGTACCATACTACGAGCAGTACTTC. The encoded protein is CASSLDVPYYEQYF.

The DNA of the CDR3 is TGCAGCGTGCGTAAGGGAGGGAATCAGCCCCAGCATTTT. Its protein product is CSVRKGGNQPQHF. The V and J genes are TRBV29-1 and TRBJ1-5; no definite D call. V lost 6 bases and J 4 bases, leaving 13 bases between the germline ends. This CDR3 has 13 residues. CDR1 is SQVTM, CDR2 ANQGSEA, per germline.

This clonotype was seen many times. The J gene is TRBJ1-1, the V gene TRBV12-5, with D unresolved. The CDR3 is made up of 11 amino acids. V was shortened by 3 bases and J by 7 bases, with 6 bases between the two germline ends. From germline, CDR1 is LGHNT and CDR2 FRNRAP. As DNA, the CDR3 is TGTGCTAGTGGTTTTGGGAATGAAGCTTTCTTT. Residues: CASGFGNEAFF.

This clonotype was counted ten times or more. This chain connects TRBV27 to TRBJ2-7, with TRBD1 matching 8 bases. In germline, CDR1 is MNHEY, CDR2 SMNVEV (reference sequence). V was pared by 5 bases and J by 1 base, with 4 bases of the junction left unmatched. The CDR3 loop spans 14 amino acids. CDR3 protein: CASSLTGGSYEQYF. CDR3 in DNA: TGTGCCAGCAGTCTCACAGGGGGGTCCTACGAGCAGTACTTC.

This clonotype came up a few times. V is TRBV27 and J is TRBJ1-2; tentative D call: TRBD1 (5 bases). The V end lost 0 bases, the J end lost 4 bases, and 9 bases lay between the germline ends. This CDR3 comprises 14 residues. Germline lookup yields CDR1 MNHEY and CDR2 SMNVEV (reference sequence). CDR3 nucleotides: TGTGCCAGCAGTTTATCAGCCAGGGTCTATGGCTACACCTTC. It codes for CASSLSARVYGYTF.

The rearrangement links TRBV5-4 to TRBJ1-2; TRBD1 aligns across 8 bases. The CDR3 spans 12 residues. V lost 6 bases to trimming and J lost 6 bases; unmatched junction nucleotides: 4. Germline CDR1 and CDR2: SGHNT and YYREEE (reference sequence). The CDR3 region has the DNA TGTGCCAGCATCCAGGGGGCAGATGGCTACACCTTC. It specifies CASIQGADGYTF. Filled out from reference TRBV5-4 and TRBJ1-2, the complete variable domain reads ETGVTQSPTHLIKTRGQQVTLRCSSQSGHNTVSWYQQALGQGPQFIFQYYREEENGRGNFPPRFSGLQFPNYSSELNVNALELDDSALYLCASIQGADGYTFGSGTRLTVV.

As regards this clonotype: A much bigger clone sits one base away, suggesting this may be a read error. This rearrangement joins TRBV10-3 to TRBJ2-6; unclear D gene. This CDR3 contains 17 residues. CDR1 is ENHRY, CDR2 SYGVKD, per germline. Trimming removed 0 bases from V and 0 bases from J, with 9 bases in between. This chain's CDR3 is CAISESASDSGANVLTF. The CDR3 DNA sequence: TGTGCCATCAGTGAGTCGGCGAGCGACTCTGGGGCCAACGTCCTGACTTTC.

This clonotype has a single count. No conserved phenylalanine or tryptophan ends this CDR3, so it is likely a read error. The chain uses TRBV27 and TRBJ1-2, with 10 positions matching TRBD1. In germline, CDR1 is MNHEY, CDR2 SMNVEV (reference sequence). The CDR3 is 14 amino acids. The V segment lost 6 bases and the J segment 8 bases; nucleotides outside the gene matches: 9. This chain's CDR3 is CASRGPGQGYGYTL. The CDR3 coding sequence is TGTGCCAGCAGAGGACCGGGACAGGGGTACGGCTACACCTTA.